This passage covers 27 T cell receptor beta chains from one sample sequenced in a study of OX40 agonist ivuxolimab in advanced cancers. Repertoires were generated with immunoSEQ multiplex PCR, while TCRdb's copy carries only in-frame clones and drops some. The profile shows some 13,000 clones, about 75% of them singletons. The sample in question was CD4+ or CD8+ T cells sorted from blood, obtained in a trial of the OX40 agonist ivuxolimab. These receptors originate from an adult with an advanced solid tumor such as melanoma, head and neck, liver or kidney cancer.

This clone counts as medium-sized. The rearrangement links TRBV27 to TRBJ2-7; maybe TRBD2 (6 bases). V lost 0 bases, J lost 5 bases, and 11 bases lay in between. Germline values: CDR1 MNHEY, CDR2 SMNVEV (reference sequence). The CDR3 runs 14 residues. CDR3 protein: CASSLSRGYHEQYF. For the CDR3, the DNA is TGTGCCAGCAGTTTATCACGGGGGTACCACGAGCAGTACTTC.

The chain links TRBV2 to TRBJ2-7, with D possibly matching TRBD1 (5 bases). V was pared by 4 bases and J by 6 bases, with 19 bases between. The CDR3 is made up of 15 amino acids. CDR1 and CDR2 (germline): SNHLY, FYNNEI. This CDR3 is CASSAGHISPSEQYF. CDR3 DNA sequence: TGTGCCAGCAGTGCTGGACATATCAGCCCGTCCGAGCAGTACTTC.

The chain employs TRBV6-1 and TRBJ2-7; D ambiguous. This CDR3 spans 15 amino acids. V was shortened by 5 bases and J by 3 bases, with 17 bases between the two germline ends. Looked up from germline, CDR1 is MNHNS and CDR2 is SASEGT. The CDR3 reads CASSPSLNYRYEQYF. The CDR3 nucleotides read TGTGCCAGCAGTCCGTCACTGAACTACCGCTACGAGCAGTACTTC.

CDR3 sequence: CASSVSLAGGLNEQFF. The CDR3 coding sequence is TGTGCCAGCAGCGTAAGTCTCGCGGGAGGGTTGAATGAGCAGTTCTTC. The V and J genes are TRBV9 and TRBJ2-1; 9 bases agree with TRBD2. The J segment lost 7 bases and the V segment lost 1 base, leaving 9 bases of the junction unmatched. The CDR3 runs to 16 residues. CDR1 is SGDLS and CDR2 is YYNGEE in the germline V gene.

In this sample, this clone is medium-sized. CDR3 sequence (DNA): TGTGCCAGCAGCTTATTCTCGACTGATACGCAGTATTTT. It yields the protein CASSLFSTDTQYF. The chain combines TRBV7-9 with TRBJ2-3, with D unresolved. CDR3 size: 13 residues. Germline V gives CDR1 SEHNR, CDR2 FQNEAQ (reference sequence). The V end was cut by 2 bases, the J end by 6 bases, with 9 bases between.

The chain uses TRBV28 and TRBJ2-7, with TRBD2 identical over 10 bases. Germline trimming cut 5 bases from V and 6 bases from J; bases unmatched to any gene: 7. The V gene's germline CDR1 is MDHEN and CDR2 SYDVKM. The CDR3 is made up of 14 amino acids. CDR3 sequence reads: CASSQLAGKTEQYF. The DNA of the CDR3 is TGTGCCAGCAGTCAACTAGCGGGAAAAACCGAGCAGTACTTC.

The chain has TRBV10-3 and TRBJ1-2; 9 bases map to TRBD1. Germline V gene sequence: CDR1 ENHRY, CDR2 SYGVKD. The CDR3 sequence is 15 residues long. V was clipped by 1 base and J by 5 bases; unmatched bases: 5. CDR3 in DNA: TGTGCCATCAGTGAGTGGACAGGGGTAGATTATGGCTACACCTTC. This codes for CAISEWTGVDYGYTF.

The chain couples TRBV27 to TRBJ1-2, with a weak D call TRBD1 (6 bases). CDR1 and CDR2 from the germline V gene are MNHEY and SMNVEV (reference sequence). The ends were cut back, 4 bases at V and 1 base at J, with 13 bases in the middle. The CDR3 sequence is 15 residues long. CDR3 in amino acids: CASSSLQGFNYGYTF. The CDR3 nucleotides read TGTGCCAGCAGTTCACTACAGGGTTTTAACTATGGCTACACCTTC.

This clone was seen a handful of times. The genes are TRBV23-1 and TRBJ2-7; no clear D. TRBV23-1 is filed as an ORF, its function uncertain. Trimming removed 1 base from V and 3 bases from J, with 10 bases in between. The CDR3 length is 14 residues. CDR3 nucleotide sequence: TGCGCCAGCAGTCAATATTCGGACGTCTACGAGCAGTACTTC. This sequence encodes CASSQYSDVYEQYF.

V gene TRBV28 combines with J gene TRBJ2-3; possibly TRBD2 for D (6 bases). Germline V CDR1 and CDR2: MDHEN, SYDVKM. The V gene lost 5 bases and the J gene lost 3 bases, with 18 bases spanning the gap. This CDR3 spans 16 amino acids. The chain's CDR3 is CASSLGIGGITDTQYF. Here the CDR3 DNA reads TGTGCCAGCAGTCTAGGTATAGGCGGGATTACAGATACGCAGTATTTT.

The chain couples TRBV4-3 to TRBJ2-7, with D perhaps being TRBD1 or TRBD2 (5 bases each). The CDR3 has 16 residues. The germline V gene has CDR1 LGHNA and CDR2 YSLEER. V was trimmed by 0 bases and J by 4 bases, leaving 16 bases between them. The CDR3 sequence: CASSQEDRDGTYEQYF. The CDR3 DNA sequence: TGCGCCAGCAGCCAAGAGGACCGGGACGGCACTTACGAGCAGTACTTC.

The chain combines TRBV29-1 with TRBJ2-3, with D possibly being TRBD2 (6 bases). CDR3 length: 13 residues. Germline V gene lookup returns CDR1 SQVTM and CDR2 ANQGSEA. V lost 2 bases and J lost 0, with 6 bases in between. CDR3 nucleotides: TGCAGCGTTGAACTAGCGAGCACAGATACGCAGTATTTT. Translated: CSVELASTDTQYF.

The rearrangement uses TRBV27 and TRBJ2-2; D unclear. Germline V CDR1 and CDR2: MNHEY, SMNVEV (reference sequence). The germline V and J ends were trimmed by 0 bases and 3 bases, with 11 bases remaining between them. The CDR3 covers 16 residues. In DNA, the CDR3 is TGTGCCAGCAGTTTATCTGGCGTCTTTTACACCGGGGAGCTGTTTTTT. Protein sequence: CASSLSGVFYTGELFF.

The chain has TRBV14 and TRBJ1-4, with TRBD1 matching over 8 bases. The ends lost 1 base at V and 0 bases at J; junction bases unmatched: 4. Germline V CDR1 and CDR2: SGHDN, FVKESK. The CDR3 extends over 17 amino acids. The CDR3: CASSQGTGPATNEKLFF. The CDR3 bases are TGTGCCAGCAGCCAAGGGACAGGGCCTGCAACTAATGAAAAACTGTTTTTT.

V usage is TRBV5-5 and J usage is TRBJ2-7, with a weak D call TRBD1 (5 bases). This CDR3 region has 15 residues. Trimming pared 3 bases from V and 0 bases from J, leaving 13 bases between. Germline V gives CDR1 SGHKS, CDR2 YYEKEE (reference sequence). CDR3 nucleotide sequence: TGTGCCAGCAGCTGGGAACAGGCTACCTCCTACGAGCAGTACTTC. This encodes CASSWEQATSYEQYF.

The rearrangement uses TRBV4-1 and TRBJ1-2; D possibly corresponds to TRBD1 (5 bases). V lost 0 bases, J lost 4 bases, and 9 bases lay in between. The CDR3 loop spans 14 amino acids. Germline CDR1 and CDR2: MGHRA and YSYEKL. Written as DNA, the CDR3 is TGCGCCAGCAGCCAAGATAGGGACGGCTATGGCTACACCTTC. Its translation is CASSQDRDGYGYTF.

The CDR3 DNA follows: TGTGCCAGCAGCTCCGGGACAGCCTCCTACAATGAGCAGTTCTTC. Translated, it gives CASSSGTASYNEQFF. V gene TRBV7-9 combines with J gene TRBJ2-1, with 7 bases matching TRBD1. V shed 4 bases and J 0 bases; nucleotides not matched to a gene: 3. Germline assignment: CDR1 SEHNR and CDR2 FQNEAQ (reference sequence). The CDR3 sequence is 15 residues long.

The rearrangement uses TRBV28 and TRBJ2-3; maybe TRBD2 (5 bases). The CDR3 is 14 amino acids. Trimming removed 6 bases from V and 1 base from J, with 11 bases in between. Germline assignment: CDR1 MDHEN and CDR2 SYDVKM. CDR3 region: CASSPSRRTDTQYF. In DNA form, the CDR3 reads TGTGCCAGCAGCCCTAGCAGACGCACAGATACGCAGTATTTT.

The rearrangement links TRBV6-4 to TRBJ1-5; a possible D gene is TRBD1 (5 bases). This CDR3 comprises 12 residues. V lost 6 bases to trimming and J lost 8 bases, with 11 bases between them. Germline-derived CDR1 and CDR2 are MRHNA and SNTAGT. The CDR3 DNA sequence: TGTGCCAGCAGCGGCGGGGGGAAGCCCCAGCATTTT. Residues: CASSGGGKPQHF.

This clone was counted a few times. The chain couples TRBV30 to TRBJ2-2; 7 positions agree with TRBD1. This CDR3 contains 13 residues. J lost 4 bases, V lost 6 bases, and 5 bases had no gene match. Per the germline V gene, CDR1 is GTSNPN and CDR2 is SVGIG (reference sequence). This chain's CDR3 is CACLTGITGELFF. The CDR3 region has the DNA TGTGCCTGTTTGACAGGGATCACCGGGGAGCTGTTTTTT.

In this sample, this clone turned up once. Written as DNA, the CDR3 is TGTGCCAGCAGCCCCCGACAGGGGAGCACCGGGGAGCTGTTTTTT. Translating gives CASSPRQGSTGELFF. This sequence joins TRBV7-9 and TRBJ2-2, with 8 bases identical to TRBD1. Germline V gives CDR1 SEHNR, CDR2 FQNEAQ (reference sequence). The CDR3 is 15 amino acids. Unmatched junction bases numbered 6, after V lost 5 bases and J lost 4 bases.

This chain joins TRBV28 and TRBJ2-1; D tentatively reads TRBD1 or TRBD2 (6 bases each). The CDR3 consists of 15 residues. The V and J ends lost 2 bases and 4 bases respectively, with 12 bases between them. Germline CDR1 MDHEN, CDR2 SYDVKM. The CDR3 sequence is CASSLKGGLYNEQFF. The CDR3 DNA follows: TGTGCCAGCAGTTTAAAAGGGGGGCTATACAATGAGCAGTTCTTC.

The genes are TRBV10-3 and TRBJ1-2; possible D gene TRBD1, 5 bases. Deletions cut 0 bases from V and 4 bases from J, with 9 bases between. CDR3 length: 14 amino acids. The germline gives CDR1 ENHRY, CDR2 SYGVKD. The CDR3 loop reads CAISESVDSYGYTF. CDR3 nucleotides: TGTGCCATCAGTGAGTCAGTCGACAGCTATGGCTACACCTTC.

V usage is TRBV21-1 and J usage is TRBJ1-5. TRBV21-1 is given as a pseudogene. This CDR3 comprises 10 residues. CDR3 DNA sequence: TGTGCCAGGTCCAATCAGCCCCAGCATTTT. The encoded protein is CARSNQPQHF.

This clone was counted between two and nine times. The rearrangement links TRBV5-6 to TRBJ1-4; D unresolved. From germline, CDR1 is SGHDT and CDR2 YYEEEE. The CDR3 sequence is 13 residues long. V was clipped by 4 bases and J by 5 bases, with 9 bases between them. CDR3 DNA sequence: TGTGCCAGCAGCGTGCAGCTGAATGAAAAACTGTTTTTT. Amino acid sequence: CASSVQLNEKLFF.

The V and J genes are TRBV5-6 and TRBJ2-7, with D possibly TRBD2 on 6 matching bases. The length of the CDR3 is 14 residues. The V end lost 1 base, the J end lost 5 bases, and 13 bases lay between the germline ends. Germline V lookup: CDR1 SGHDT, CDR2 YYEEEE. The CDR3 region is CASSLSYWGDEQYF. The CDR3 region has the DNA TGTGCCAGCAGCTTGAGCTATTGGGGGGACGAGCAGTACTTC.

The chain has TRBV5-8 and TRBJ1-2; a weak D match, TRBD1 (5 bases). This CDR3 comprises 13 residues. The V gene's germline CDR1 is SGHTS and CDR2 YDEGEE. Trimming cost V 0 bases and J 2 bases, with 5 bases left between them. In nucleotides, the CDR3 is TGTGCCAGCAGCTTGGAGGGGAACTATGGCTACACCTTC. Its translation: CASSLEGNYGYTF.